The 20 T cell receptor beta chains listed next were all sequenced from one sample in a study of spatial heterogeneity in lung cancer. Each CDR3 protein gets one entry after TCRdb re-called the 5' RACE reads with MiXCR. The sample contains 9,500 to 15,000 distinct CDR3 sequences, approximately 6.2% of which appear only once. Time point defined: sample taken at primary tumor resection. The study sequenced unsorted whole RNA from tumor, nontumor lung or frozen PBMC. Sequenced material: normal lung tissue next to the tumor, taken at surgery. All receptors derive from a male donor with early-stage non-small cell lung cancer.

This clonotype appeared many times. This beta chain was picked up by a library intended for alpha chains and is off target, so its count carries little meaning. This chain links TRBV7-2 with TRBJ2-2, with D possibly being TRBD2 (5 bases). In germline, CDR1 is SGHTA, CDR2 FQGNSA. The CDR3 sequence is 17 residues long. Deletions cut 2 bases from V and 2 bases from J, with 15 bases between. DNA of the CDR3: TGTGCCAGCAGCTTAATGCGCCAAGCGGTAAACACCGGGGAGCTGTTTTTT. Translation gives CASSLMRQAVNTGELFF.

As to this clonotype: For a library built for alpha chains, this beta chain is a stray read; little rests on its size. The rearrangement links TRBV6-5 to TRBJ2-7; TRBD2 aligns across 9 bases. The CDR3 runs to 14 residues. V shed 4 bases, J shed 0 bases, and the junction held 1 base outside the gene matches. The germline V gene has CDR1 MNHEY and CDR2 SVGAGI. The CDR3: CASSLREGSYEQYF. The CDR3 nucleotides are TGTGCCAGCAGTTTGCGGGAGGGCTCCTACGAGCAGTACTTC.

This clonotype was seen repeatedly, ten times or more. This beta chain lies outside the target of a library built for alpha chains; its clone size means little. The chain is built from TRBV6-6 and TRBJ1-2; TRBD1 aligns across 8 bases. The trim removed 7 bases at V and 6 bases at J, leaving 4 bases unmatched. CDR3 length: 12 amino acids. CDR1 is MNHNY and CDR2 is SVGAGI in the germline V gene (reference sequence). The DNA for the CDR3 is TGTGCCAGCACCCCAGGGGGCCATGGCTACACCTTC. It translates to CASTPGGHGYTF.

This clonotype was observed many times. This beta chain is a stray read from a library made for alpha chains; its abundance is not meaningful. This chain links TRBV28 with TRBJ1-1; 8 nucleotides match TRBD1. The ends lost 4 bases at V and 10 bases at J; junction bases unmatched: 11. Germline V gene data show CDR1 as MDHEN and CDR2 as SYDVKM. This CDR3 has 14 residues. The CDR3 DNA reads TGTGCCAGCAGTTCCCCGGACAGGGATCGGAGAGCTTTCTTT. Protein product: CASSSPDRDRRAFF.

This clonotype came up a few times. This beta chain turned up in a library designed for alpha chains; as an off-target read, its abundance says little. The V gene is TRBV9, the J gene TRBJ2-1; TRBD1 aligns across 8 bases. CDR1 and CDR2 (germline): SGDLS, YYNGEE. V shed 5 bases and J 8 bases; nucleotides not matched to a gene: 12. The CDR3 runs 15 residues. The CDR3 DNA reads TGTGCCAGCAGTGTGGGGCAGGGGGCTGTGTATGAGCAGTTCTTC. Its protein product is CASSVGQGAVYEQFF.

Ten or more counts support this clonotype. This beta chain is off target for a library built for alpha chains, so its abundance means little. The chain carries TRBV18 and TRBJ2-3, with 8 bases lining up with TRBD2. J was trimmed by 1 base and V by 1 base; bases with no gene match: 1. Germline V gene data show CDR1 as KGHSH and CDR2 as LQKENI. The CDR3 is 15 residues long. CDR3 region: CASSPLAGRTDTQYF. For the CDR3, the DNA is TGTGCCAGCTCACCACTAGCGGGACGCACAGATACGCAGTATTTT.

This clonotype was picked up a small number of times. This beta chain turned up in a library designed for alpha chains; as an off-target read, its abundance says little. The V gene is TRBV7-7, the J gene TRBJ2-5; 9 positions match TRBD2. Germline values: CDR1 SSHAT, CDR2 FNYEAQ (reference sequence). This CDR3 is built from 13 residues. CDR3 sequence (DNA): TGTGCTAGCGGGAGACGGTACCAAGAGACCCAGTACTTC. Translation: CASGRRYQETQYF.

This clonotype was seen ten or more times. This beta chain lies outside the target of a library built for alpha chains; its clone size means little. The J gene is TRBJ2-5, the V gene TRBV11-2, with 7 nucleotides matching TRBD1. The V gene's germline CDR1 is SGHAT and CDR2 FQNNGV. J lost 4 bases, V lost 0 bases, and 2 bases had no gene match. This CDR3 is built from 14 residues. CDR3 sequence reads: CASSLEAGGETQYF. The DNA for the CDR3 is TGTGCCAGCAGCTTAGAGGCAGGGGGAGAGACCCAGTACTTC.

A word on this clonotype: For a library built for alpha chains, this beta chain is a stray read; little rests on its size. This chain uses TRBV16 with TRBJ2-1, with a tentative D call TRBD2 (6 bases). Between the trimmed V and J ends, which lost 4 bases and 9 bases, there was a span of 13 bases. The length of the CDR3 is 13 residues. Germline values: CDR1 KGHSY, CDR2 FQNENV. CDR3 coding DNA: TGTGCCAGCAGCCCCCATGGGGGGAGTGAGCAGTTCTTC. Amino acid sequence: CASSPHGGSEQFF. Variable domain in full (rest from reference TRBV16 and TRBJ2-1): GEEVAQTPKHLVRGEGQKAKLYCAPIKGHSYVFWYQQVLKNEFKFLISFQNENVFDETGMPKERFSAKCLPNSPCSLEIQATKLEDSAVYFCASSPHGGSEQFFGPGTRLTVL.

The sample holds many counts of this clonotype. The library was prepared for alpha chains; this beta chain is a stray read, so its frequency means little. The chain has TRBV13 and TRBJ2-1; TRBD2 matches at 11 bases. The CDR3 runs 15 residues. Germline trimming cut 1 base from V and 11 bases from J; bases unmatched to any gene: 7. Germline V gives CDR1 PRHDT, CDR2 FYEKMQ (reference sequence). The chain's CDR3 is CASSLELAGELKQFF. The CDR3 DNA reads TGTGCCAGCAGCTTAGAACTAGCGGGGGAATTAAAGCAGTTCTTC.

At least ten counts were recorded for this clonotype. The library was built for alpha chains, so this beta chain is an off-target read and its size means little. The chain carries TRBV7-8 and TRBJ2-2; a weak D match, TRBD1 (6 bases). The length of the CDR3 is 14 residues. Germline CDR1 reads SGHVS; CDR2 reads FQNEAQ. V lost 3 bases and J 5 bases, leaving 10 bases between the germline ends. The DNA of the CDR3 is TGTGCCAGCAGCTTGGACAGTTGGACCGGGGAGCTGTTTTTT. Encoded protein: CASSLDSWTGELFF.

Turning to this clonotype: The library was prepared for alpha chains; this beta chain is a stray read, so its frequency means little. Here the CDR3 DNA reads TGTGCCAGCTCACCGAGAGGAGACACCATATATTTT. This encodes CASSPRGDTIYF. This sequence joins TRBV18 and TRBJ1-3; D gene ambiguous. Germline V lookup: CDR1 KGHSH, CDR2 LQKENI. V was trimmed by 3 bases and J by 8 bases, leaving 8 bases between them. The CDR3 covers 12 residues.

By sample fraction, this clonotype is medium-sized. This beta chain is an unintended read in a library built for alpha chains; its size means little. The chain combines TRBV6-1 with TRBJ1-2; tentatively, D is TRBD1 (6 bases). Per the germline V gene, CDR1 is MNHNS and CDR2 is SASEGT. This CDR3 contains 15 residues. Trimming pared 6 bases from V and 4 bases from J, leaving 18 bases between. CDR3 bases: TGTGCCAGCAGCCCACCGGCAGGGGTTAGCTATGGCTACACCTTC. Encoded protein: CASSPPAGVSYGYTF.

This clonotype qualifies as medium-sized. For a library built for alpha chains, this beta chain is a stray read; little rests on its size. This chain's CDR3 is CASSLGLWATGELFF. DNA of the CDR3: TGTGCCAGCAGCTTAGGTCTATGGGCCACCGGGGAGCTGTTTTTT. This chain connects TRBV11-2 to TRBJ2-2; the D is unclear. Trimming removed 1 base from V and 4 bases from J, with 10 bases in between. Germline loops: CDR1 SGHAT, CDR2 FQNNGV. This CDR3 is built from 15 residues.

In its sample, this clonotype is medium-sized. This beta chain turned up in a library designed for alpha chains; as an off-target read, its abundance says little. The chain joins TRBV6-5 to TRBJ2-6; 7 positions match TRBD1. V was pared by 6 bases and J by 0 bases, with 5 bases of the junction left unmatched. Germline assignment: CDR1 MNHEY and CDR2 SVGAGI. CDR3 size: 16 residues. The CDR3 is CASRNRGGSGANVLTF. CDR3 nucleotides: TGTGCCAGCAGAAACAGGGGTGGCTCTGGGGCCAACGTCCTGACTTTC.

This clonotype was counted ten times or more. This beta chain is an unintended read in a library built for alpha chains; its size means little. The chain combines TRBV5-1 with TRBJ2-3; 11 bases map to TRBD2. Germline V gene data show CDR1 as SGHRS and CDR2 as YFSETQ. V lost 0 bases and J lost 5; bases outside the gene matches: 5. This CDR3 comprises 16 residues. CDR3 residues: CASSLEPSGRIDTQYF. The DNA for the CDR3 is TGCGCCAGCAGCTTGGAGCCTAGCGGGAGGATAGATACGCAGTATTTT.

The table lists this clonotype with many counts. Because this beta chain is a stray read in a library intended to capture alpha chains, its abundance should not be given much weight. V is TRBV5-6 and J is TRBJ2-1, with 9 positions matching TRBD1. Germline CDR1 reads SGHDT; CDR2 reads YYEEEE. The CDR3 runs to 15 residues. V was pared by 4 bases and J by 1 base, with 3 bases of the junction left unmatched. The CDR3 DNA follows: TGTGCCAGCAGCCAAGGGACAGGGTCCTACAATGAGCAGTTCTTC. This gives the protein CASSQGTGSYNEQFF. Together with reference TRBV5-6 and TRBJ2-1, the CDR3 gives the full variable domain: DAGVTQSPTHLIKTRGQQVTLRCSPKSGHDTVSWYQQALGQGPQFIFQYYEEEERQRGNFPDRFSGHQFPNYSSELNVNALLLGDSALYLCASSQGTGSYNEQFFGPGTRLTVL.

Comment on this clonotype: Within a library made for alpha chains, this beta chain is off target, and its count is uninformative. The chain uses TRBV20-1 and TRBJ1-1; D call uncertain. Trimming took off 5 bases at V and 6 bases at J, with 28 bases between the two ends. CDR1 and CDR2 from the germline V gene are DFQATT and SNEGSKA (reference sequence). The CDR3 covers 17 residues. Written as DNA, the CDR3 is TGCAGTGCTTCTCCGACCCCGCACCCGGGGAGAGGAGCTGAAGCTTTCTTT. Translation gives CSASPTPHPGRGAEAFF.

This clonotype was counted ten times or more. This beta chain is a stray read from a library made for alpha chains; its abundance is not meaningful. The chain uses TRBV7-4 and TRBJ2-1, with 10 bases identical to TRBD2. Unmatched junction bases numbered 17, after V lost 3 bases and J lost 9 bases. The CDR3 length is 18 residues. The V gene's germline CDR1 is SGHVT and CDR2 SQSDAQ. As DNA, the CDR3 is TGTGCCAGCAGCTTCCCTAGTTTTCTAGCGGGAGAAGCTGGTGAGCAGTTCTTC. As protein: CASSFPSFLAGEAGEQFF.

This clonotype was seen many times. As an off-target read in a library built for alpha chains, this beta chain has a frequency of little significance. The chain links TRBV29-1 to TRBJ2-2; perhaps TRBD1 as D (6 bases). Germline CDR1 SQVTM, CDR2 ANQGSEA. CDR3 length equals 16 residues. The V end lost 4 bases, the J end lost 2 bases, and 17 bases lay between the germline ends. The CDR3 region is CSVVLPGTKNTGELFF. The CDR3 region has the DNA TGCAGCGTTGTTTTACCCGGGACAAAAAACACCGGGGAGCTGTTTTTT.